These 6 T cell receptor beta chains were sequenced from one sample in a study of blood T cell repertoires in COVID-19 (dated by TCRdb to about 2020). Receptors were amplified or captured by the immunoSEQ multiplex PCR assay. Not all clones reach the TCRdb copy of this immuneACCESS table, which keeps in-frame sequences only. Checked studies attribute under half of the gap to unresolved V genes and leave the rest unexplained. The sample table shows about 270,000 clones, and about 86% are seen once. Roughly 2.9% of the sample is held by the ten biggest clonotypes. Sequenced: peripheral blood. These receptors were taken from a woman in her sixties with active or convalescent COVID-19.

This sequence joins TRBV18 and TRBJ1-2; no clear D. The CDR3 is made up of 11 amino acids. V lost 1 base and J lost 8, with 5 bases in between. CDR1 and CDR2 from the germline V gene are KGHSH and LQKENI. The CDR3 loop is CASSPRAGYTF. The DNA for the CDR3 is TGTGCCAGCTCACCACGGGCGGGCTACACCTTC.

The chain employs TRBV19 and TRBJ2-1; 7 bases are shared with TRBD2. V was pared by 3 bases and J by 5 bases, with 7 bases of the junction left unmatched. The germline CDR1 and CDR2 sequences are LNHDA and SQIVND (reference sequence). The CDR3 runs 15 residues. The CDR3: CASSIGRGFHNEQFF. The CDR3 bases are TGTGCCAGTAGTATCGGGCGGGGGTTCCACAATGAGCAGTTCTTC.

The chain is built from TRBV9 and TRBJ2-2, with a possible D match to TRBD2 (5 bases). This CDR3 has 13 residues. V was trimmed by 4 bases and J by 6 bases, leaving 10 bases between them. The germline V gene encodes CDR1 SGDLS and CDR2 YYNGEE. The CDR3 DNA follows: TGTGCCAGCAGCCCAGCGGCTGCCGGGGAGCTGTTTTTT. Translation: CASSPAAAGELFF.

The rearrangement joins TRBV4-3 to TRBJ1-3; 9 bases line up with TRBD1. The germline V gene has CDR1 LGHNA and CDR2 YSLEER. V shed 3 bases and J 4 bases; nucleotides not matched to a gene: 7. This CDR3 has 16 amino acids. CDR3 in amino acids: CASSQVAGQGGNTIYF. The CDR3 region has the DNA TGCGCCAGCAGCCAGGTCGCGGGACAGGGAGGAAACACCATATATTTT.

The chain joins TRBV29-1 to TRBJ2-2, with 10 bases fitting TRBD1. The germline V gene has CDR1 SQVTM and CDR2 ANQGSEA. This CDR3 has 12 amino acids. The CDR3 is CGRQGAGGELFF. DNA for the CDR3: TGCGGACGACAGGGGGCTGGCGGGGAGCTGTTTTTT.

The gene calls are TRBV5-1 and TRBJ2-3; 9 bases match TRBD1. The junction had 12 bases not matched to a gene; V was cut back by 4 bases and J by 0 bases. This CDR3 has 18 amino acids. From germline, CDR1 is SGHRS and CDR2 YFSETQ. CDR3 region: CASSQGQGLLISTDTQYF. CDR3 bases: TGCGCCAGCAGCCAGGGACAGGGCCTACTAATTAGCACAGATACGCAGTATTTT.